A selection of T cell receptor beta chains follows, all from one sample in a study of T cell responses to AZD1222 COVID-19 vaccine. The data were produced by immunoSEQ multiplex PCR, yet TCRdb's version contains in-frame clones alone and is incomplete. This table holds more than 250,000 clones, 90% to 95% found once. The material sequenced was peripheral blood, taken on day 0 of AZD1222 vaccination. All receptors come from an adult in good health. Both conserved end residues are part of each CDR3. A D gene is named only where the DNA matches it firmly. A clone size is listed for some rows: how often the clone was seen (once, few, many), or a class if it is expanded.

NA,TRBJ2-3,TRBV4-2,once,TGTGCCAGCAGCCAAGATGCCCCTCCCGGGGAGTCAGATACGCAGTATTTT,CASSQDAPPGESDTQYF
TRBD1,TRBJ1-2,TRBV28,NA,TGTGCCAGCAGTATGGACAGGGACTATGGCTACACCTTC,CASSMDRDYGYTF
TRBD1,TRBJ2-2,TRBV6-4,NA,TGTGCCAGCAGACGGACAGGGGTCACCGGGGAGCTGTTTTTT,CASRRTGVTGELFF
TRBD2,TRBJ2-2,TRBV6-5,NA,TGTGCCAGCAGGACTAGCGGGACTACCGGGGAGCTGTTTTTT,CASRTSGTTGELFF
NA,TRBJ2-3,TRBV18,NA,TGTGCCAGCTCACCACCGTCGGCAGATACGCAGTATTTT,CASSPPSADTQYF
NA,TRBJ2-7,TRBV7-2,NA,TGTGCCAGCAGCTTAGTGAGCCTCGAGTATTCCTACGAGCAGTACTTC,CASSLVSLEYSYEQYF
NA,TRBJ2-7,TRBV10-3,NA,TGTGCCATCAGTACCCCGGGACGGGCCTACGACGGGCAGTACTTC,CAISTPGRAYDGQYF
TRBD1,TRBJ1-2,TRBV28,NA,TGTGCCAGCACCCCAACAGGGGGCCTTGCTAACTATGGCTACACCTTC,CASTPTGGLANYGYTF
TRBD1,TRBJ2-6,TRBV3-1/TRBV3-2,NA,TGTGCCAGCAGCCTCAAATCGGGACAGGGGGCTGGGGCCAACGTCCTGACTTTC,CASSLKSGQGAGANVLTF
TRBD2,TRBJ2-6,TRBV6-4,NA,TGTGCCAGCAGACCCACTAGCGGGCCCGCTCTGGGGGCCAACGTCCTGACTTTC,CASRPTSGPALGANVLTF
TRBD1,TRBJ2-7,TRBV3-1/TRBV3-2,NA,TGTGCCAGCAGCCAAAACCCGGACAGGGAGATTTACGAGCAGTACTTC,CASSQNPDREIYEQYF
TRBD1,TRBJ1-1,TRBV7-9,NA,TGTGCCAGCAGCCCCACAGGGGAGAACACTGAAGCTTTCTTT,CASSPTGENTEAFF
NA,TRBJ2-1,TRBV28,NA,TGTGCCAGCAGCATCCCGTCGGGAATAGCCTACAATGAGCAGTTCTTC,CASSIPSGIAYNEQFF
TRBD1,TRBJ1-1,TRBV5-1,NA,TGCGCCAGCAGCTTAGGACAGGGGTCTCCTGAAGCTTTCTTT,CASSLGQGSPEAFF
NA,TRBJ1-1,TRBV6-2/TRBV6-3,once,TGTGCCAGCAGTTACCCAGGGCGGGTGAACACTGAAGCTTTCTTT,CASSYPGRVNTEAFF
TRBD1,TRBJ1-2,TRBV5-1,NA,TGCGCCAGCAGCTTGGAACCGACAGGGGGCGATGGCTACACCTTC,CASSLEPTGGDGYTF
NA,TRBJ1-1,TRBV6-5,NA,TGTGCCAGCAGACCGGGCTCTGGGGTGGACACTGAAGCTTTCTTT,CASRPGSGVDTEAFF
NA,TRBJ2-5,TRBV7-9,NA,TGTGCCAGCACCAAGGGTCGCTTACCAAGAGAGACCCAGTACTTC,CASTKGRLPRETQYF
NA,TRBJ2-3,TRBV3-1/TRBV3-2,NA,TGTGCCAGCAGCCGTAGTTCGGGAACAGATACGCAGTATTTT,CASSRSSGTDTQYF
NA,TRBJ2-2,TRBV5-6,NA,TGTGCCAGCAGCTTCACCGGGACGGTAGGGACCGGGGAGCTGTTTTTT,CASSFTGTVGTGELFF
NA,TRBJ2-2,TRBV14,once,TGTGCCAGCAGCCTCAGCGGCAACACCGGGGAGCTGTTTTTT,CASSLSGNTGELFF
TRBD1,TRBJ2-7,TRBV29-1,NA,TGCAGCGTTGAACTGTCTTCCAGGGACAGGATATTC,CSVELSSRDRIF
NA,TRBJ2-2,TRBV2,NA,TGTGCCAGCAGTGGGGAGGCCGGGGAGCTGTTTTTT,CASSGEAGELFF
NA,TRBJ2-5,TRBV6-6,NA,TGTGCCAGCAGTTACACAGGGAAAGAGACCCAGTACTTC,CASSYTGKETQYF